This T cell receptor beta chain was recovered during a study of cytomegalovirus exposure and HLA in healthy donors. Across the whole study: HLA-typed donors contributed about 85 million unique TCRs, which were held in an early data release.

Whole-study results and caveats: A classifier reportedly called cytomegalovirus status with high sensitivity and specificity. The sole available immune exposure information was CMV serostatus.

The donors comprised healthy bone marrow donors. On this clone: The antigen is undetermined.

Vbeta (60) and Jbeta (13) primers were used in the PCR. The repertoire was sequenced with immunoSEQ multiplex PCR; TCRdb's copy has only in-frame clones and lacks some. The table includes roughly 160,000 clones, around 69% detected once. The sample taken for sequencing was PBMCs. The clonotype originates from a man in his sixties in good health and CMV-seronegative.

CDR3 residues: CASRSSGRNNEQFF. The CDR3 DNA reads TGTGCCAGCAGATCTAGCGGGAGGAACAATGAGCAGTTCTTC. V is TRBV6-1 and J is TRBJ2-1; 11 bases fit TRBD2. This CDR3 has 14 amino acids. Germline V gene sequence: CDR1 MNHNS, CDR2 SASEGT. V lost 6 bases, J lost 5 bases, and 3 bases stayed unmatched.